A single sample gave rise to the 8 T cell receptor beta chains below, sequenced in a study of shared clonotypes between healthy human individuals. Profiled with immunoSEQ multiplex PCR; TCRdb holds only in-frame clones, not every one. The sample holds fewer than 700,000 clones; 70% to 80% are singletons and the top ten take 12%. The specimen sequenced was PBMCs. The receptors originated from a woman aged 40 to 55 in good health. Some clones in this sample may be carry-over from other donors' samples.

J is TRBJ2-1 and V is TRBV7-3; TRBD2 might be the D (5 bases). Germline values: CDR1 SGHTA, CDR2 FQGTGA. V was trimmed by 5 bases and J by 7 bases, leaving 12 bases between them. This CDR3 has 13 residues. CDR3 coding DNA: TGTGCCAGCAGCCTCTGGGGAGTGAATGAGCAGTTCTTC. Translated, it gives CASSLWGVNEQFF.

In DNA, the CDR3 is TGTGCCAGCGGGTTGACTAGTATAGGGGGCCAGCAGTTCTTC. Protein: CASGLTSIGGQQFF. The chain combines TRBV27 with TRBJ2-1, with a tentative D call TRBD1 (7 bases). Germline V gene sequence: CDR1 MNHEY, CDR2 SMNVEV (reference sequence). Trimming left V 8 bases short and J 11 bases short, with 22 bases between. This CDR3 has 14 residues.

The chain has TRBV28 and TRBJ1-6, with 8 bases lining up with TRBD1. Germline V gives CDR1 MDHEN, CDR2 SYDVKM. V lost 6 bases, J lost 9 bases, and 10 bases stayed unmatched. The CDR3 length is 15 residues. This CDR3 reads CASRRPDRAGSPLHF. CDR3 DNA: TGTGCCAGCAGGAGACCGGACAGGGCGGGTTCACCCCTCCACTTT.

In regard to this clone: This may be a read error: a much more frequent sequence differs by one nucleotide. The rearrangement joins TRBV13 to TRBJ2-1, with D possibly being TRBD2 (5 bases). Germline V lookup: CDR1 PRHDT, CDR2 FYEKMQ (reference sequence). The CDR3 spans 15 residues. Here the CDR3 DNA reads TGTGCCAGCAGCTTTGGCCAGCGGACCTACAATGGGCAGTTCTTC. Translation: CASSFGQRTYNGQFF.

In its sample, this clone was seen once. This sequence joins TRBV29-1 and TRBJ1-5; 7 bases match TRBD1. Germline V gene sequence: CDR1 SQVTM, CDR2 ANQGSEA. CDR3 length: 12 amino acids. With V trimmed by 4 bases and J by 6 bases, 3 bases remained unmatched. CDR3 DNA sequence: TGCAGCGTTGGTACAGGGGTTCAGCCCCAGCATTTT. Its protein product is CSVGTGVQPQHF.

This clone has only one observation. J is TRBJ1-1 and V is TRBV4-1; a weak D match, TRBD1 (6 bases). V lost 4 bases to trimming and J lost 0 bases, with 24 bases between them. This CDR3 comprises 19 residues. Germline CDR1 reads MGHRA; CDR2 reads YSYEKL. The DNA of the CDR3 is TGCGCCAGCAGCCCTAGACAGGCCGGGATTCCGTTCATGAACACTGAAGCTTTCTTT. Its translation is CASSPRQAGIPFMNTEAFF.

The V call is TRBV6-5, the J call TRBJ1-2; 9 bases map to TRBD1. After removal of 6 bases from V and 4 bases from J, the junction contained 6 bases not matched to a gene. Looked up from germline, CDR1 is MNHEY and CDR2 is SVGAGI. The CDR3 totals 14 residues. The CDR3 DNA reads TGTGCCAGCAGGATACCGGGACAGGGCTATGGCTACACCTTC. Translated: CASRIPGQGYGYTF.

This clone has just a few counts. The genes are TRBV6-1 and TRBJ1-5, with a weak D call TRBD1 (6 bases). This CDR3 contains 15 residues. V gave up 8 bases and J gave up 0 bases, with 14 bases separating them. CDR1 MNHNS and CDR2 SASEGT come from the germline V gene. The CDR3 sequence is CASQSGGSSNQPQHF. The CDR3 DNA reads TGTGCCAGCCAATCCGGGGGCTCTAGCAATCAGCCCCAGCATTTT.